The 14 T cell receptor beta chains presented below share a single source sample, sequenced in a study of vaccination and CD4 T cells after COVID-19. Which antigens these TCRs recognize remains unknown. Sample treatment: approximately 9-day PBMC culture with coronavirus spike peptide pools or control peptides (ViraFEST assay). Cultured CD4+ T cells had their DNA profiled by the Oncomine TCR Beta short-read assay. TCRdb ran MiXCR on the PCR reads and lists one entry per CDR3 protein. The table lists thousands of distinct CDR3 sequences, roughly 79% of them singletons. Specimen: CD4+ T cells from blood, cultured in vitro. These receptors were obtained from a human donor who had recovered from COVID-19.

The chain couples TRBV10-3 to TRBJ1-5; a possible D gene is TRBD1 (5 bases). Trimming took off 4 bases at V and 6 bases at J, with 16 bases between the two ends. In germline, CDR1 is ENHRY, CDR2 SYGVKD. There are 15 residues in the CDR3. CDR3 bases: TGTGCCATCAGTGGTGCCAGGGATATGGTTCAGCCCCAGCATTTT. Protein product: CAISGARDMVQPQHF.

This chain connects TRBV19 to TRBJ2-6; D assignment may be TRBD1 or TRBD2 (5 bases each). The CDR3 is 17 residues long. Germline assignment: CDR1 LNHDA and CDR2 SQIVND (reference sequence). V dropped 4 bases and J dropped 3 bases, with 16 bases sitting between them. The CDR3 is CASSKSSGLSGANVLTF. The CDR3 bases are TGTGCCAGTAGTAAATCCTCGGGGCTTAGTGGGGCCAACGTCCTGACTTTC. The variable domain in full, with the rest retrieved from reference TRBV19 and TRBJ2-6, is DGGITQSPKYLFRKEGQNVTLSCEQNLNHDAMYWYRQDPGQGLRLIYYSQIVNDFQKGDIAEGYSVSREKKESFPLTVTSAQKNPTAFYLCASSKSSGLSGANVLTFGAGSRLTVL.

This chain links TRBV20-1 with TRBJ2-1; 11 nucleotides match TRBD2. Germline CDR1 is DFQATT and CDR2 is SNEGSKA (reference sequence). V lost 1 base and J lost 0; bases outside the gene matches: 2. The CDR3 has 16 amino acids. The CDR3 is CSARGLAGSSYNEQFF. In DNA form, the CDR3 reads TGCAGTGCTAGAGGACTAGCGGGGAGCTCCTACAATGAGCAGTTCTTC.

The genes are TRBV7-7 and TRBJ1-3; weak D call: TRBD1 (6 bases). CDR1 is SSHAT, CDR2 FNYEAQ, per germline (reference sequence). V was pared by 1 base and J by 14 bases, with 18 bases between. This CDR3 has 14 residues. The CDR3, as DNA: TGTGCCAGCAGCTTAGATGGGACATCTCCTCAGCTATATTTT. Amino acids: CASSLDGTSPQLYF. The full variable domain, completed using reference TRBV7-7 and TRBJ1-3, is GAGVSQSPRYKVTKRGQDVTLRCDPISSHATLYWYQQALGQGPEFLTYFNYEAQPDKSGLPSDRFSAERPEGSISTLTIQRTEQRDSAMYRCASSLDGTSPQLYFGEGSWLTVV.

This clonotype was seen once. The chain links TRBV12-3 or TRBV12-4 to TRBJ2-3, with a tentative D call TRBD2 (7 bases). The CDR3 extends over 15 amino acids. V gave up 6 bases and J gave up 4 bases, with 17 bases separating them. The CDR3 sequence is CASSRGGAGSDTQYF. As DNA, the CDR3 is TGTGCCAGCAGCCGAGGGGGGGCAGGGTCAGATACGCAGTATTTT.

The table lists this clonotype with a few counts. The CDR3 region is CASSLTGEANQPQHF. The CDR3 bases are TGTGCCAGCAGTTTAACTGGGGAGGCGAATCAGCCCCAGCATTTT. J is TRBJ1-5 and V is TRBV12-3 or TRBV12-4; D uncertain. The CDR3 consists of 15 residues. V lost 2 bases and J lost 4, with 12 bases in between.

This chain links TRBV2 with TRBJ1-2; weak D call: TRBD1 (5 bases). The CDR3 is 13 amino acids. The V gene lost 6 bases and the J gene lost 7 bases, with 15 bases spanning the gap. The germline CDR1 and CDR2 sequences are SNHLY and FYNNEI. The chain's CDR3 is CASRDDRNSGYTF. CDR3 nucleotides: TGTGCCAGCAGAGACGACAGAAACAGTGGCTACACCTTC. Looking up the rest from reference TRBV2 and TRBJ1-2 gives the full variable domain: EPEVTQTPSHQVTQMGQEVILRCVPISNHLYFYWYRQILGQKVEFLVSFYNNEISEKSEIFDDQFSVERPDGSNFTLKIRSTKLEDSAMYFCASRDDRNSGYTFGSGTRLTVV.

The J gene is TRBJ2-3, the V gene TRBV7-9; 10 positions match TRBD2. Germline assignment: CDR1 SEHNR and CDR2 FQNEAQ (reference sequence). V was clipped by 1 base and J by 6 bases; unmatched bases: 4. The CDR3 runs 15 residues. This CDR3 is CASSLELAGSDTQYF. CDR3 nucleotides: TGTGCCAGCAGCTTAGAACTAGCGGGGTCGGATACGCAGTATTTT.

The rearrangement uses TRBV11-3 and TRBJ2-7; D may be TRBD2 (6 bases). Germline V gene data show CDR1 as SGHNT and CDR2 as YENEEA. This CDR3 is 14 amino acids long. The ends were cut back, 1 base at V and 4 bases at J, with 11 bases in the middle. The CDR3: CASSLVEGRYEQYF. Here the CDR3 DNA reads TGTGCCAGCAGCTTAGTCGAGGGGAGGTACGAGCAGTACTTC.

V is TRBV20-1 and J is TRBJ1-2, with D unclear. V lost 5 bases and J 2 bases, leaving 9 bases between the germline ends. This CDR3 spans 12 amino acids. Germline V lookup: CDR1 DFQATT, CDR2 SNEGSKA (reference sequence). This CDR3 is CSAHQLNYGYTF. CDR3 bases: TGCAGTGCTCACCAATTGAACTATGGCTACACCTTC.

V gene TRBV6-1 combines with J gene TRBJ2-4; 8 bases are a match to TRBD2. The V and J ends lost 8 bases and 1 base, in that order; junction bases with no gene match: 13. Germline CDR1 and CDR2: MNHNS and SASEGT. CDR3 size: 17 residues. CDR3 residues: CASRRGGPPPAKNIQYF. In nucleotides, the CDR3 is TGTGCCAGCCGCCGGGGGGGGCCACCCCCCGCCAAAAACATTCAGTACTTC.

V usage is TRBV18 and J usage is TRBJ2-7, with D tentatively TRBD2 (6 bases). V was cut by 4 bases and J by 3 bases, with 16 bases left in between. Germline values: CDR1 KGHSH, CDR2 LQKENI. CDR3 size: 15 residues. The CDR3 DNA follows: TGTGCCAGCTCACGATTTAGGGACTTTCTCTACGAGCAGTACTTC. Its protein product is CASSRFRDFLYEQYF.

The chain links TRBV2 to TRBJ1-2; D is unclear. Germline V gene data show CDR1 as SNHLY and CDR2 as FYNNEI. The CDR3 is 12 residues long. The V and J ends lost 7 bases and 8 bases respectively, with 14 bases between them. CDR3 coding DNA: TGTGCCAGCAACGTTGGGATGGGGGGCTACACCTTC. Amino acids: CASNVGMGGYTF.

The chain combines TRBV20-1 with TRBJ1-1; no firm D call. Germline-derived CDR1 and CDR2 are DFQATT and SNEGSKA (reference sequence). The CDR3 is 15 amino acids. Between the trimmed V and J ends, which lost 0 bases and 1 base, there was a span of 12 bases. CDR3 nucleotides: TGCAGTGCTAGAGATCCTATCCGGGGGAACACTGAAGCTTTCTTT. This encodes CSARDPIRGNTEAFF.